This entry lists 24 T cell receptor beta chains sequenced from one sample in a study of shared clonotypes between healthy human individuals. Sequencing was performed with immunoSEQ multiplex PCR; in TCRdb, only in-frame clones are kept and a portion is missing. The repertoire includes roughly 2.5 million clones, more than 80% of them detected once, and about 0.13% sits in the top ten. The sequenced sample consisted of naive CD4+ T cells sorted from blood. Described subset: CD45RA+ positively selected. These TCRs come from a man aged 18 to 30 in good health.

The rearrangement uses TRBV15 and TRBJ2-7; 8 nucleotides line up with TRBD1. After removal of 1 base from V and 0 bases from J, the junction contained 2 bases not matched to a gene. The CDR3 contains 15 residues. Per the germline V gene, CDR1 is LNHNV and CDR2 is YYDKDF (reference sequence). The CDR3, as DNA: TGTGCCACCAGCAGAGTGCAGGGGGCCTCCTACGAGCAGTACTTC. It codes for CATSRVQGASYEQYF.

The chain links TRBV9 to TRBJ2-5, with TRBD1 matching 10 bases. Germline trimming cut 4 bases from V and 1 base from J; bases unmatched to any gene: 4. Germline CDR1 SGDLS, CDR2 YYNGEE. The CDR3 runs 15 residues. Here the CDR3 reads CASSLDRGGQETQYF. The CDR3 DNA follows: TGTGCCAGCAGCTTGGACAGGGGGGGCCAAGAGACCCAGTACTTC.

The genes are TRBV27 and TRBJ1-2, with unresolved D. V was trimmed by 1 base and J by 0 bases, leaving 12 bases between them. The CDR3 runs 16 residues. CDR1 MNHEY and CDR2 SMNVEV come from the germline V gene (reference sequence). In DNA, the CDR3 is TGTGCCAGCAGTTTATTGGCAGAGTGGTCTAACTATGGCTACACCTTC. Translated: CASSLLAEWSNYGYTF.

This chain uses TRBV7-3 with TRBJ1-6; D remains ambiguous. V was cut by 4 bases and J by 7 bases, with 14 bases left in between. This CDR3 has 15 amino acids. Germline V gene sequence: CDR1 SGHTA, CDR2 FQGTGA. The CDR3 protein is CASSSGMPQNSPLHF. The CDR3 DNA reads TGTGCCAGCAGCTCCGGGATGCCCCAGAATTCACCCCTCCACTTT. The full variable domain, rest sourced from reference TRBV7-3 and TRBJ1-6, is GAGVSQTPSNKVTEKGKYVELRCDPISGHTALYWYRQSLGQGPEFLIYFQGTGAADDSGLPNDRFFAVRPEGSVSTLKIQRTERGDSAVYLCASSSGMPQNSPLHFGNGTRLTVT.

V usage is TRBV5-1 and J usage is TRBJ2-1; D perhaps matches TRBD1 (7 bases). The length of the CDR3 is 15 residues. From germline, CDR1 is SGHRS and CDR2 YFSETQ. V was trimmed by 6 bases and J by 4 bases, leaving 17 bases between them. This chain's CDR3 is CASKGGDRAYNEQFF. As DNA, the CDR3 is TGCGCCAGCAAGGGGGGAGACAGGGCATACAATGAGCAGTTCTTC.

The CDR3 sequence is CASSLQTGAQETQYF. CDR3 in DNA: TGTGCCAGCAGTTTACAGACAGGGGCCCAAGAGACCCAGTACTTC. The chain combines TRBV27 with TRBJ2-5; 8 bases are shared with TRBD1. With 2 bases clipped from V and 1 base from J, the junction kept 3 bases outside the gene matches. Looked up from germline, CDR1 is MNHEY and CDR2 is SMNVEV (reference sequence). This CDR3 is built from 15 residues.

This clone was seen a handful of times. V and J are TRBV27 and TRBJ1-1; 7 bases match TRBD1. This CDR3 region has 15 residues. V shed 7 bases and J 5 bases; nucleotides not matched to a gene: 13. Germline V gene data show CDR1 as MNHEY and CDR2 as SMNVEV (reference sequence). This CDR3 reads CASIPGGAGGTEAFF. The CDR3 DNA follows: TGTGCCAGCATCCCAGGGGGTGCAGGAGGGACTGAAGCTTTCTTT.

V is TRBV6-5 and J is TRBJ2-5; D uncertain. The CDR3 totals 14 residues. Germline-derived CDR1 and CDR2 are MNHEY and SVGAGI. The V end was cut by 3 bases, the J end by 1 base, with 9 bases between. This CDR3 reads CASSYRSGQETQYF. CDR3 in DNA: TGTGCCAGCAGTTATCGGTCAGGCCAAGAGACCCAGTACTTC.

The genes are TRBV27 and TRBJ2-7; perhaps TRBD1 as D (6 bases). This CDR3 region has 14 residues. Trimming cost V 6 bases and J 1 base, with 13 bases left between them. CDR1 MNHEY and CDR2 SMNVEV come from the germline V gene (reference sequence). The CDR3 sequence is CASRGQGSSYEQYF. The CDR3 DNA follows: TGTGCCAGCAGGGGGCAGGGGAGTTCCTACGAGCAGTACTTC.

The CDR3 spells CASTVNRGVEGPLHF. The CDR3 nucleotides are TGTGCCAGCACAGTGAACAGGGGCGTGGAGGGTCCCCTCCACTTT. This chain joins TRBV6-1 and TRBJ1-6; 7 positions agree with TRBD1. Germline values: CDR1 MNHNS, CDR2 SASEGT. The CDR3 length is 15 residues. V trimming: 7 bases; J trimming: 13 bases; junction bases outside the gene matches: 16.

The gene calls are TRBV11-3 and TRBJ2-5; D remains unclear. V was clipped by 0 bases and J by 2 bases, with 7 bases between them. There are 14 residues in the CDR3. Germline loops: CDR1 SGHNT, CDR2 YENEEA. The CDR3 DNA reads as TGTGCCAGCAGCTTAGATGGGCGGCAAGAGACCCAGTACTTC. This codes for CASSLDGRQETQYF.

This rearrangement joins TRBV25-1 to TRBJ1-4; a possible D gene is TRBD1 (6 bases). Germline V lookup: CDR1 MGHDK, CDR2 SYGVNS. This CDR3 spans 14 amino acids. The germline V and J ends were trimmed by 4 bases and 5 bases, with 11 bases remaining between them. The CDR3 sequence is CASSGGTYNEKLFF. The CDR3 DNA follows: TGTGCCAGCAGTGGCGGGACATACAATGAAAAACTGTTTTTT.

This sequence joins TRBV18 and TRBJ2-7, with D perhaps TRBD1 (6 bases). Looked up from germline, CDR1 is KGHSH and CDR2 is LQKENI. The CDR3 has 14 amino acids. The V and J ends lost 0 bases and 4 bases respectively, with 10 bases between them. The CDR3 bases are TGTGCCAGCTCACCACCCGGGACACAGTACGAGCAGTACTTC. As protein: CASSPPGTQYEQYF. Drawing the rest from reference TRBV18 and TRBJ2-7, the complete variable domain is NAGVMQNPRHLVRRRGQEARLRCSPMKGHSHVYWYRQLPEEGLKFMVYLQKENIIDESGMPKERFSAEFPKEGPSILRIQQVVRGDSAAYFCASSPPGTQYEQYFGPGTRLTVT.

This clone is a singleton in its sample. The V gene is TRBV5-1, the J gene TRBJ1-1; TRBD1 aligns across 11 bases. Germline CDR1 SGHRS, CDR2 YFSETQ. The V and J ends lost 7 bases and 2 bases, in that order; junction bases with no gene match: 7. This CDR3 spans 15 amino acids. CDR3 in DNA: TGCGCCAGCGGGACAGGGGGAAGGGGTAACACTGAAGCTTTCTTT. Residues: CASGTGGRGNTEAFF.

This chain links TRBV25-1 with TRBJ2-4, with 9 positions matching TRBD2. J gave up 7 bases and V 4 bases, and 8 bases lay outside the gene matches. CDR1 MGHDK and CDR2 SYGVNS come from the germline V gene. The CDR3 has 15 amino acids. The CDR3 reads CASSGLASGDNIQYF. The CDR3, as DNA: TGTGCCAGCAGTGGCCTGGCTAGCGGGGATAACATTCAGTACTTC.

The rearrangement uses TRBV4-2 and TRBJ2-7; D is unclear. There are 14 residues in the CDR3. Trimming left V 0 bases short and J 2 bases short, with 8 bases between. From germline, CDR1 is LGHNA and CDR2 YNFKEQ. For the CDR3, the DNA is TGTGCCAGCAGCCAAGAGTCCTGGGCCTACGAGCAGTACTTC. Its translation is CASSQESWAYEQYF.

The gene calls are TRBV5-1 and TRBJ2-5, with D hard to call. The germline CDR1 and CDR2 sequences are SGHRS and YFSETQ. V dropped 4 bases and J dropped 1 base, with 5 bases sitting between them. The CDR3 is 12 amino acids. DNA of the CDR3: TGCGCCAGCAGCCCGTTCCAAGAGACCCAGTACTTC. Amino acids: CASSPFQETQYF. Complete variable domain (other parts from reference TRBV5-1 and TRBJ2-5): KAGVTQTPRYLIKTRGQQVTLSCSPISGHRSVSWYQQTPGQGLQFLFEYFSETQRNKGNFPGRFSGRQFSNSRSEMNVSTLELGDSALYLCASSPFQETQYFGPGTRLLVL.

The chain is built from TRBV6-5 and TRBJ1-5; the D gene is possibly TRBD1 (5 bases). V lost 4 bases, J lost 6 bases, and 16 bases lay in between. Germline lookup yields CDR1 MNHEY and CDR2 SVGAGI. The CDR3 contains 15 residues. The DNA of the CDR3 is TGTGCCAGCAGTTCCTCCGGGACGGGCAGTCAGCCCCAGCATTTT. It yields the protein CASSSSGTGSQPQHF.

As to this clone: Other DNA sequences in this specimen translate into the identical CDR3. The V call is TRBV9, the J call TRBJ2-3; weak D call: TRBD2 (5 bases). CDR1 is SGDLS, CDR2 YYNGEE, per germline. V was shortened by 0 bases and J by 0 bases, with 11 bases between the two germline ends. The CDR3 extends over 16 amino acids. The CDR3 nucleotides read TGTGCCAGCAGCGTAGCCGGCGGGTCAAGCACAGATACGCAGTATTTT. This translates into CASSVAGGSSTDTQYF.

CDR3 nucleotide sequence: TGCGCCAGCAGCTTGGGTCTACGGACAGAAGAGACCCAGTACTTC. It specifies CASSLGLRTEETQYF. The V and J genes are TRBV5-1 and TRBJ2-5, with D possibly matching TRBD1 (6 bases). CDR1 and CDR2 from the germline V gene are SGHRS and YFSETQ. There are 15 residues in the CDR3. The V and J ends lost 0 bases and 3 bases respectively, with 12 bases between them.

CDR3 residues: CSVIQGISQAFF. The CDR3, as DNA: TGCAGCGTAATCCAAGGCATATCTCAAGCTTTCTTT. This rearrangement joins TRBV29-1 to TRBJ1-1; D not resolved. CDR1 SQVTM and CDR2 ANQGSEA come from the germline V gene. V lost 6 bases and J lost 9, with 17 bases in between. The CDR3 runs to 12 residues. The full variable domain, in which reference TRBV29-1 and TRBJ1-1 provide the parts outside the CDR3, is SAVISQKPSRDICQRGTSLTIQCQVDSQVTMMFWYRQQPGQSLTLIATANQGSEATYESGFVIDKFPISRPNLTFSTLTVSNMSPEDSSIYLCSVIQGISQAFFGQGTRLTVV.

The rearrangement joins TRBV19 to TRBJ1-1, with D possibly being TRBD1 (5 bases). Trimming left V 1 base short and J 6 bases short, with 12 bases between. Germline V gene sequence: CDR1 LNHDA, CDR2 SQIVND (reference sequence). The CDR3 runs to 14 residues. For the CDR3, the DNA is TGTGCCAGTAGTATAGGGGGCCAAAGGCCTGAAGCTTTCTTT. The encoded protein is CASSIGGQRPEAFF.

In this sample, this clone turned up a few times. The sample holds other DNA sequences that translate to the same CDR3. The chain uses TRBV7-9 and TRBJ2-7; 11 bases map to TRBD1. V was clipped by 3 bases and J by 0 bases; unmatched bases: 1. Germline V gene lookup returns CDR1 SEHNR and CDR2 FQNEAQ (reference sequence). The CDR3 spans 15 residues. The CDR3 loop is CASSLGQGGSYEQYF. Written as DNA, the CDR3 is TGTGCCAGCAGCTTGGGACAGGGGGGCTCCTACGAGCAGTACTTC.

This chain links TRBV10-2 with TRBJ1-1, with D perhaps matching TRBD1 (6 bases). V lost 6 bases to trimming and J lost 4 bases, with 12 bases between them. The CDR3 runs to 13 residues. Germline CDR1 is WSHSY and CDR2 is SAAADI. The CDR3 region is CASREQGGTEAFF. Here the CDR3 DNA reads TGCGCCAGCAGGGAACAGGGAGGCACTGAAGCTTTCTTT.